The clone carrying this T cell receptor (beta chain) was observed a handful of times. CDR3 length: 14 residues. V was pared by 2 bases and J by 3 bases, with 10 bases between. CDR1 is SGHDT and CDR2 is YYEEEE in the germline V gene. This sample is drawn from a study of HIV-infected children after antiretroviral therapy interruption. Study-level background: Weeks 0, 12, interruption end (24 or 48), and about 3 years post-study gave interruption-arm samples.

Unique molecular identifiers were included in an RNA-based 3' RACE TCR library. TCRdb reanalysed the 3' RACE reads using MiXCR and keeps one entry per CDR3 protein. The sample contains about 15,000 distinct CDR3 sequences, approximately 3.6% of which appear only once. This sample's treatment: PENTA 11 planned treatment interruption arm or continuous ART arm. This sample comprised CD45RO+ CD8+ T cells from PBMCs, pooled from several time points, obtained from a donor given antiretroviral therapy, either interrupted or continuous. The subset: memory CD8+ CD45RO+ CD45RA- T cells. This TCR was sampled from a pool of human donors with HIV. This chain joins TRBV5-6 and TRBJ2-3; a weak D match, TRBD2 (6 bases). The CDR3 is CASSFVAGTDTQYF. CDR3 nucleotides: TGTGCCAGCAGCTTTGTCGCGGGAACAGATACGCAGTATTTT.